A selection of T cell receptor beta chains follows, all from one sample in a study of blood T cell repertoires in COVID-19. This table comes from immunoSEQ multiplex PCR, and its TCRdb copy is limited to in-frame clones, with some not included. The data hold around 250,000 clones, with around 83% observed a single time. Material: peripheral blood. The receptors come from a woman aged 18-29 years with acute or convalescent COVID-19. Both conserved end residues are part of each CDR3. Each record gives: V gene, J gene, D gene, clone size, CDR3 protein, CDR3 DNA. A D gene is named only where the DNA matches it firmly. The listing skips clone size in some rows; elsewhere it reads once, few, many or a size class.

V gene: TRBV20-1; J gene: TRBJ1-2; D gene: -; clone size: -; CDR3 protein: CSASGGSQNNYGYTF; CDR3 DNA: TGCAGTGCTAGTGGGGGCAGCCAAAATAACTATGGCTACACCTTC
V gene: TRBV5-6; J gene: TRBJ1-2; D gene: TRBD1; clone size: -; CDR3 protein: CASSQTSRDRGRYGYTF; CDR3 DNA: TGTGCCAGCAGCCAGACGTCCCGGGACAGGGGTCGGTATGGCTACACCTTC
V gene: TRBV18; J gene: TRBJ1-1; D gene: TRBD1; clone size: -; CDR3 protein: CASSPQGQGVGNTEAFF; CDR3 DNA: TGTGCCAGCTCACCTCAAGGACAGGGTGTAGGGAACACTGAAGCTTTCTTT
V gene: TRBV4-3; J gene: TRBJ2-1; D gene: TRBD2; clone size: few; CDR3 protein: CASSQEQTSGRMDEQFF; CDR3 DNA: TGCGCCAGCAGCCAAGAACAGACTAGCGGGAGAATGGATGAGCAGTTCTTC
V gene: TRBV28; J gene: TRBJ2-1; D gene: -; clone size: -; CDR3 protein: CASRPGGFSQFF; CDR3 DNA: TGTGCCAGCAGACCGGGTGGCTTTTCGCAGTTCTTC
V gene: TRBV30; J gene: TRBJ2-7; D gene: -; clone size: -; CDR3 protein: CAWGREGLYEQYF; CDR3 DNA: TGTGCCTGGGGGCGGGAAGGCTTGTACGAGCAGTACTTC
V gene: TRBV7-9; J gene: TRBJ2-1; D gene: TRBD2; clone size: -; CDR3 protein: CASSRSGGDYNEQFF; CDR3 DNA: TGTGCCAGCAGCCGCAGCGGGGGGGACTACAATGAGCAGTTCTTC
V gene: TRBV5-6; J gene: TRBJ1-2; D gene: -; clone size: -; CDR3 protein: CASSLLINFGQSNYGYTF; CDR3 DNA: TGTGCCAGCAGCTTGTTAATCAACTTTGGACAGTCTAACTATGGCTACACCTTC
V gene: TRBV10-3; J gene: TRBJ2-1; D gene: -; clone size: -; CDR3 protein: CATSPRGTYNEQFF; CDR3 DNA: TGTGCCACATCACCGCGGGGAACCTACAATGAGCAGTTCTTC
V gene: TRBV6-2/TRBV6-3; J gene: TRBJ1-1; D gene: -; clone size: -; CDR3 protein: CASSRTLGGDTEAFF; CDR3 DNA: TGTGCCAGCAGTCGAACACTGGGCGGGGACACTGAAGCTTTCTTT
V gene: TRBV15; J gene: TRBJ2-3; D gene: TRBD2; clone size: -; CDR3 protein: CATSRGFGSGRDTQYF; CDR3 DNA: TGTGCCACCAGCAGGGGGTTTGGTAGCGGGAGGGATACGCAGTATTTT
V gene: TRBV11-2; J gene: TRBJ1-2; D gene: -; clone size: -; CDR3 protein: CASSPHSGNYGYTF; CDR3 DNA: TGTGCCAGCAGCCCCCATAGCGGTAACTATGGCTACACCTTC
V gene: TRBV11-2; J gene: TRBJ2-5; D gene: -; clone size: -; CDR3 protein: CASSSGLAEETQYF; CDR3 DNA: TGTGCCAGCAGCTCGGGACTGGCGGAAGAGACCCAGTACTTC
V gene: TRBV7-2; J gene: TRBJ2-7; D gene: -; clone size: few; CDR3 protein: CASSSETGLYEQYF; CDR3 DNA: TGTGCCAGCAGCTCTGAGACAGGTCTCTACGAGCAGTACTTC
V gene: TRBV7-8; J gene: TRBJ2-5; D gene: TRBD2; clone size: -; CDR3 protein: CASSPFSRGGYF; CDR3 DNA: TGTGCCAGCAGCCCATTTTCCCGGGGGGGATACTTC
V gene: TRBV9; J gene: TRBJ1-2; D gene: -; clone size: -; CDR3 protein: CASSVELRGAGGYTF; CDR3 DNA: TGTGCCAGCAGCGTAGAGCTGCGGGGGGCTGGCGGCTACACCTTC
V gene: TRBV15; J gene: TRBJ1-1; D gene: -; clone size: -; CDR3 protein: CATSRGGKNTEAFF; CDR3 DNA: TGTGCCACCAGCAGAGGCGGCAAGAACACTGAAGCTTTCTTT
V gene: TRBV30; J gene: TRBJ2-5; D gene: -; clone size: -; CDR3 protein: CAWSVPPRGDQETQYF; CDR3 DNA: TGTGCCTGGAGTGTACCCCCGCGGGGTGACCAAGAGACCCAGTACTTC
V gene: TRBV5-1; J gene: TRBJ2-5; D gene: TRBD2; clone size: -; CDR3 protein: CASSPSGTSGRGETQYF; CDR3 DNA: TGCGCCAGCTCTCCCTCCGGGACTAGCGGGAGAGGAGAGACCCAGTACTTC
V gene: TRBV5-1; J gene: TRBJ2-5; D gene: -; clone size: -; CDR3 protein: CASSSQVGETQYF; CDR3 DNA: TGCGCCAGCAGCTCGCAGGTGGGAGAGACCCAGTACTTC
V gene: TRBV10-1; J gene: TRBJ2-5; D gene: -; clone size: few; CDR3 protein: CASSDNSQETQYF; CDR3 DNA: TGCGCCAGCAGTGACAATTCCCAAGAGACCCAGTACTTC
V gene: TRBV9; J gene: TRBJ2-2; D gene: -; clone size: -; CDR3 protein: CASSPQQGSTGELFF; CDR3 DNA: TGTGCCAGCAGCCCCCAACAGGGATCCACCGGGGAGCTGTTTTTT
V gene: TRBV6-5; J gene: TRBJ1-5; D gene: -; clone size: -; CDR3 protein: CASRQGGGNQPQHF; CDR3 DNA: TGTGCCAGCAGGCAGGGAGGTGGCAATCAGCCCCAGCATTTT
V gene: TRBV7-3; J gene: TRBJ2-3; D gene: -; clone size: -; CDR3 protein: CASSLAVSRTDTQYF; CDR3 DNA: TGTGCCAGCAGCTTAGCGGTATCCCGCACAGATACGCAGTATTTT